This is a list of T cell receptor beta chains from one sample in a study of early T cells in non-severe SARS-CoV-2 infection. TCRdb recomputed calls from the 5' RACE reads with MiXCR, one row per CDR3 protein. The sample consists of 25,000 to 30,000 distinct CDR3 sequences, about 6% of them appearing once. Sequencing input: whole blood. These receptors all stem from an adult who was a healthcare worker with PCR-confirmed SARS-CoV-2 infection or an uninfected control (not recorded which). CDR3s include the opening cysteine and the closing phenylalanine or tryptophan. The order of the fields is V gene, clone size, J gene, D gene, CDR3 protein, CDR3 DNA. D genes are given only for firm matches. Only part of the rows carry a size: once, few, many, or a class if the clone is expanded.

>TRBV7-2|-|TRBJ2-5|TRBD2
CASSLQPAGAQETQYF
TGTGCCAGCAGCTTACAGCCAGCGGGGGCCCAAGAGACCCAGTACTTC
>TRBV20-1|many|TRBJ1-1|TRBD1
CSTLGTGGTEAFF
TGCAGTACACTCGGGACAGGGGGCACTGAAGCTTTCTTT
>TRBV6-1|medium-sized|TRBJ2-5|-
CASSEFPGLPETQYF
TGTGCCAGCAGTGAATTTCCAGGTCTCCCCGAGACCCAGTACTTC
>TRBV6-5|few|TRBJ1-5|-
CASSYQRDGQPQHF
TGTGCCAGCAGTTACCAGAGAGACGGTCAGCCCCAGCATTTT
>TRBV7-3|many|TRBJ2-1|-
CASSFFGKNEQFF
TGTGCCAGCAGCTTTTTCGGGAAGAATGAGCAGTTCTTC
>TRBV12-3/TRBV12-4|many|TRBJ2-5|TRBD2
CASSPGLAGRGTQYF
TGTGCCAGCAGTCCGGGACTAGCGGGGAGAGGGACCCAGTACTTC
>TRBV9|many|TRBJ2-1|-
CASSVISAWNEQFF
TGTGCCAGCAGCGTTATCAGCGCGTGGAATGAGCAGTTCTTC
>TRBV20-1|many|TRBJ1-4|-
CSAPKLGVNEKLFF
TGCAGTGCCCCCAAGTTGGGGGTGAATGAAAAACTGTTTTTT
>TRBV10-1|many|TRBJ2-1|-
CASSDQIGTGTYNEQFF
TGCGCCAGCAGTGACCAGATAGGTACAGGAACCTACAATGAGCAGTTCTTC
>TRBV11-3|-|TRBJ1-2|-
CASSLAAGFYGYTF
TGTGCCAGCAGCTTAGCAGCAGGATTCTATGGCTACACCTTC
>TRBV27|many|TRBJ1-2|-
CASSFRSTGTYYTF
TGTGCCAGCAGTTTCCGCTCGACAGGAACTTACTACACCTTC
>TRBV29-1|-|TRBJ2-1|-
CSVEQNHNEQFF
TGCAGCGTTGAACAGAATCACAATGAGCAGTTCTTC
>TRBV7-9|few|TRBJ2-2|-
CVSRRIGTKSPTGELFF
TGTGTCAGCAGACGAATCGGGACAAAGTCCCCCACCGGGGAGCTGTTTTTT
>TRBV20-1|many|TRBJ2-3|-
CSASGEATDTQYF
TGCAGTGCTAGCGGGGAGGCGACAGATACGCAGTATTTT
>TRBV4-2|-|TRBJ1-3|TRBD1
CASSRDGTVSSGNTIYF
TGTGCCAGCAGCCGAGACGGGACAGTTAGCTCTGGAAACACCATATATTTT
>TRBV11-3|-|TRBJ2-2|TRBD1
CASSQGDTGELFF
TGTGCCAGCAGCCAGGGGGACACCGGGGAGCTGTTTTTT
>TRBV6-2/TRBV6-3|few|TRBJ2-1|TRBD2
CASSYSGASGASSYNEQFF
TGTGCCAGCAGTTACTCGGGGGCTAGCGGGGCTAGCTCCTACAATGAGCAGTTCTTC
>TRBV11-3|many|TRBJ1-2|TRBD1
CASSLEGGQGILYGYTF
TGTGCCAGCAGCTTAGAAGGCGGACAGGGGATTCTCTATGGCTACACCTTC
>TRBV7-9|medium-sized|TRBJ2-5|-
CASSLSSDNKETQYF
TGTGCCAGCAGCTTGAGCAGCGACAACAAAGAGACCCAGTACTTC
>TRBV6-4|-|TRBJ2-3|TRBD2
CASSGTSGADTQYF
TGTGCCAGCAGTGGGACTAGCGGGGCAGATACGCAGTATTTT
>TRBV24-1|few|TRBJ2-3|-
CATSDFSASASTDTQYF
TGTGCCACCAGTGATTTTAGCGCTAGCGCATCCACAGATACGCAGTATTTT
>TRBV14|medium-sized|TRBJ2-5|-
CASKGIRETQYF
TGTGCCAGCAAGGGGATCCGAGAGACCCAGTACTTC
>TRBV20-1|many|TRBJ2-1|TRBD2
CSARDRRAGRLNEQFF
TGCAGTGCTAGAGATCGACGAGCGGGGCGGCTTAATGAGCAGTTCTTC
>TRBV15|many|TRBJ1-1|-
CATSRDREWDTEAFF
TGTGCCACCAGCAGAGACCGGGAATGGGACACTGAAGCTTTCTTT
>TRBV19|many|TRBJ1-3|TRBD1
CASSVRDSSGNTIYF
TGTGCCAGTAGTGTAAGGGACAGCTCTGGAAACACCATATATTTT
>TRBV18|many|TRBJ1-1|-
CASSPGEGVNTEAFF
TGTGCCAGCTCACCAGGGGAGGGGGTGAACACTGAAGCTTTCTTT
>TRBV29-1|many|TRBJ1-1|TRBD1
CSVAGRTGGRVTEAFF
TGCAGCGTTGCGGGCCGGACAGGGGGTAGGGTCACTGAAGCTTTCTTT
>TRBV12-3/TRBV12-4|many|TRBJ1-2|-
CASSSWALLNYGYTF
TGTGCCAGCAGTTCGTGGGCCTTACTTAACTATGGCTACACCTTC
>TRBV12-3/TRBV12-4|many|TRBJ2-7|TRBD1
CASSQGTGREQYF
TGTGCCAGCAGTCAAGGGACAGGGAGAGAGCAGTACTTC
>TRBV11-1|many|TRBJ2-1|TRBD2
CASRGTTYNEQFF
TGTGCCAGCAGAGGGACTACCTACAATGAGCAGTTCTTC
>TRBV9|-|TRBJ2-7|-
CASSPLSGRIYEQYF
TGTGCCAGCAGCCCCCTATCCGGGAGAATCTACGAGCAGTACTTC
>TRBV29-1|-|TRBJ2-5|TRBD2
CSVAGGPKETQYF
TGCAGCGTTGCGGGAGGGCCGAAGGAGACCCAGTACTTC
>TRBV15|few|TRBJ1-1|-
CATSRDGGIGDTEAFF
TGTGCCACCAGCAGAGATGGAGGGATTGGGGACACTGAAGCTTTCTTT
>TRBV4-3|many|TRBJ2-5|TRBD2
CASSQVASGSEETQYF
TGCGCCAGCAGCCAGGTCGCTAGCGGGAGTGAAGAGACCCAGTACTTC
>TRBV24-1|medium-sized|TRBJ2-1|-
CATSDLKTGYNEQFF
TGTGCCACCAGTGATTTGAAGACAGGTTACAATGAGCAGTTCTTC
>TRBV7-2|many|TRBJ1-5|-
CASSYRGDQPQHF
TGTGCCAGCAGCTACCGAGGGGATCAGCCCCAGCATTTT
>TRBV29-1|many|TRBJ1-1|TRBD1
CSVYRGGVNTEAFF
TGCAGCGTCTACAGGGGCGGGGTGAACACTGAAGCTTTCTTT
>TRBV28|many|TRBJ2-3|TRBD2
CASSLWTSGAYTQYF
TGTGCCAGCAGTTTATGGACTAGCGGGGCCTATACGCAGTATTTT
>TRBV12-3/TRBV12-4|many|TRBJ2-4|-
CASSLGAIQYF
TGTGCCAGCAGTTTAGGGGCGATCCAGTACTTC
>TRBV20-1|-|TRBJ1-5|-
CSARGGKPAEPQHF
TGCAGTGCTAGAGGAGGCAAGCCAGCGGAGCCCCAGCATTTT
>TRBV12-3/TRBV12-4|many|TRBJ2-3|TRBD1
CASSSGQGTDTQYF
TGTGCCAGCAGTTCAGGACAGGGCACAGATACGCAGTATTTT
>TRBV19|few|TRBJ2-7|-
CASSLELHYEQYF
TGTGCCAGTAGTTTGGAGTTGCACTACGAGCAGTACTTC
>TRBV6-6|many|TRBJ1-5|TRBD1
CASNPRTGGNQPQHF
TGTGCCAGCAACCCCAGGACAGGGGGCAATCAGCCCCAGCATTTT
>TRBV6-6|many|TRBJ2-2|TRBD2
CASSVGLAGLTGELFF
TGTGCCAGCAGTGTGGGACTAGCGGGACTCACCGGGGAGCTGTTTTTT
>TRBV4-1|many|TRBJ2-3|TRBD2
CASSLGTRSTDTQYF
TGCGCCAGCAGCCTGGGGACTAGAAGCACAGATACGCAGTATTTT